This TCR beta chain was identified in a study of T cell responses to AZD1222 COVID-19 vaccine. Findings of the study overall: Distributed over spike, vaccine-associated CD4 TCRs predominated at 160-218 and 743-854.

The data were produced by immunoSEQ multiplex PCR, yet TCRdb's version contains in-frame clones alone and is incomplete. The sample carries 75,000 to 100,000 clones, approximately 90% recorded once. Worth noting for this clone: Antigen unknown.

There are 17 residues in the CDR3. Germline-derived CDR1 and CDR2 are SEHNR and FQNEAQ (reference sequence). Deletions cut 5 bases from V and 6 bases from J, with 22 bases between. The chain couples TRBV7-9 to TRBJ2-2; the D gene is possibly TRBD1 (6 bases). The sample here was peripheral blood, taken on day 0 of AZD1222 vaccination. This sequence was found in an adult in good health. CDR3 in amino acids: CASSPDSPRRASGELFF. The CDR3 DNA reads TGTGCCAGCAGCCCGGACAGTCCTCGGCGGGCATCCGGGGAGCTGTTTTTT.